A single sample gave rise to the 11 T cell receptor beta chains below, sequenced in a study of control samples from healthy donors and cancer patients. Libraries were prepared by immunoSEQ multiplex PCR; TCRdb keeps only in-frame clonotypes and omits some of them. Of around 140,000 clones detected, roughly 92% appear once; the ten largest clones hold around 14%. Sequenced material: blood. The receptors derive from a middle-aged man in good health.

The chain is built from TRBV10-2 and TRBJ2-1; TRBD2 agrees at 7 bases. The CDR3 sequence is 16 residues long. Germline CDR1 reads WSHSY; CDR2 reads SAAADI. V dropped 6 bases and J dropped 4; count of bases not matched to a gene: 12. This CDR3 is CASRSISAGIYNEQFF. The CDR3 DNA is TGCGCCAGCAGATCCATCTCAGCGGGAATATACAATGAGCAGTTCTTC.

The chain links TRBV11-3 to TRBJ2-3; D gene ambiguous. V was shortened by 0 bases and J by 4 bases, with 14 bases between the two germline ends. This CDR3 has 16 amino acids. Per the germline V gene, CDR1 is SGHNT and CDR2 is YENEEA. DNA of the CDR3: TGTGCCAGCAGCTTAGAGGACGGGCTTCCCGCAGATACGCAGTATTTT. This codes for CASSLEDGLPADTQYF. The full variable domain, completed using reference TRBV11-3 and TRBJ2-3, is EAGVVQSPRYKIIEKKQPVAFWCNPISGHNTLYWYLQNLGQGPELLIRYENEEAVDDSQLPKDRFSAERLKGVDSTLKIQPAELGDSAVYLCASSLEDGLPADTQYFGPGTRLTVL.

The chain links TRBV11-2 to TRBJ1-1; 9 nucleotides agree with TRBD1. The germline gives CDR1 SGHAT, CDR2 FQNNGV. The V and J ends lost 3 bases and 1 base, in that order; junction bases with no gene match: 3. This CDR3 region has 15 residues. CDR3: CASSFQTGGNTEAFF. The CDR3 DNA sequence: TGTGCCAGCAGCTTTCAGACAGGGGGGAACACTGAAGCTTTCTTT.

The V gene is TRBV28, the J gene TRBJ1-5; a weak D match, TRBD1 (6 bases). Between the trimmed V and J ends, which lost 3 bases and 1 base, there was a span of 13 bases. Germline V lookup: CDR1 MDHEN, CDR2 SYDVKM. CDR3 length: 16 residues. The CDR3, as DNA: TGTGCCAGCAGTTTGTGGGGGGCGATGAGCAATCAGCCCCAGCATTTT. Translated, it gives CASSLWGAMSNQPQHF. Based on the CDR3 plus reference TRBV28 and TRBJ1-5, the full variable domain is DVKVTQSSRYLVKRTGEKVFLECVQDMDHENMFWYRQDPGLGLRLIYFSYDVKMKEKGDIPEGYSVSREKKERFSLILESASTNQTSMYLCASSLWGAMSNQPQHFGDGTRLSIL.

The chain is built from TRBV29-1 and TRBJ2-7, with D perhaps given as TRBD1 or TRBD2 (6 bases each). The CDR3 length is 15 residues. From germline, CDR1 is SQVTM and CDR2 ANQGSEA. Deletions cut 3 bases from V and 2 bases from J, with 17 bases between. The CDR3 DNA reads TGCAGCGTTGAGGAACGGGCCGGGGGCCCCTACGAGCAGTACTTC. Translated: CSVEERAGGPYEQYF.

The chain couples TRBV5-4 to TRBJ1-2, with D perhaps TRBD1 (6 bases). V shed 4 bases and J shed 8 bases, with 15 bases lying between them. This CDR3 spans 13 amino acids. Germline V gives CDR1 SGHNT, CDR2 YYREEE (reference sequence). CDR3 residues: CASSPRTVEGYTF. CDR3 sequence (DNA): TGTGCCAGCAGCCCCCGGACAGTGGAAGGCTACACCTTC.

The rearrangement links TRBV4-3 to TRBJ2-7; 7 nucleotides line up with TRBD2. Trimming cost V 4 bases and J 3 bases; bases outside gene matches: 3. Germline CDR1 is LGHNA and CDR2 is YSLEER. CDR3 length: 13 amino acids. As DNA, the CDR3 is TGCGCCAGCAGCCCTGGACTAGGCTACGAGCAGTACTTC. Its protein is CASSPGLGYEQYF.

The chain is built from TRBV29-1 and TRBJ1-1; D is ambiguous. This CDR3 spans 12 amino acids. From germline, CDR1 is SQVTM and CDR2 ANQGSEA. Trimming pared 0 bases from V and 6 bases from J, leaving 8 bases between. The CDR3 DNA is TGCAGCGTTGAAGATCCGACCGCTGAAGCTTTCTTT. Amino acids: CSVEDPTAEAFF.

V gene TRBV5-1 combines with J gene TRBJ1-4; D not certain. This CDR3 comprises 13 residues. The germline V gene encodes CDR1 SGHRS and CDR2 YFSETQ. Trimming stripped 2 bases from V and 7 bases from J, with 9 bases between. DNA for the CDR3: TGCGCCAGCAGCTTACGGGCAGCTGAAAAACTGTTTTTT. Amino acid sequence: CASSLRAAEKLFF.

The V and J genes are TRBV9 and TRBJ2-1; TRBD1 might be the D (6 bases). Germline CDR1 is SGDLS and CDR2 is YYNGEE. V was shortened by 2 bases and J by 2 bases, with 23 bases between the two germline ends. The CDR3 contains 19 residues. CDR3 bases: TGTGCCAGCAGCGTTGGGGCTAAACAGGGATCGGCGGCCTACAATGAGCAGTTCTTC. Translated, it gives CASSVGAKQGSAAYNEQFF.

The rearrangement uses TRBV9 and TRBJ1-2, with 7 bases that match TRBD1. The CDR3 consists of 15 residues. V lost 3 bases to trimming and J lost 6 bases; unmatched junction nucleotides: 11. The germline CDR1 and CDR2 sequences are SGDLS and YYNGEE. DNA for the CDR3: TGTGCCAGCAGCGGTCAGGACAGGATGATCCATGGCTACACCTTC. Protein sequence: CASSGQDRMIHGYTF.